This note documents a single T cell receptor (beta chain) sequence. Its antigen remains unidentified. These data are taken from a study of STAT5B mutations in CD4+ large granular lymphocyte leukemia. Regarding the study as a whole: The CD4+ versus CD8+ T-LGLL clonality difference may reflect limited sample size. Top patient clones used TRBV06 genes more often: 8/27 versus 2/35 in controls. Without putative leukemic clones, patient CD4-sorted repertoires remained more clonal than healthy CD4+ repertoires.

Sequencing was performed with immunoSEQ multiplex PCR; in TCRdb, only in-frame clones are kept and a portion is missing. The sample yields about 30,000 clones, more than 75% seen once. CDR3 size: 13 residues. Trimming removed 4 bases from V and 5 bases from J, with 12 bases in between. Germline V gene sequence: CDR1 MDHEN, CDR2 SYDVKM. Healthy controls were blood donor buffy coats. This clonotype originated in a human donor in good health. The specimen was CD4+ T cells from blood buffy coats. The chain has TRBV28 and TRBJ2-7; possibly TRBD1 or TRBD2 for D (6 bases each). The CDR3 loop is CASSSGGRNEQYF. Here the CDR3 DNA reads TGTGCCAGCAGTTCTGGGGGGCGGAACGAGCAGTACTTC.